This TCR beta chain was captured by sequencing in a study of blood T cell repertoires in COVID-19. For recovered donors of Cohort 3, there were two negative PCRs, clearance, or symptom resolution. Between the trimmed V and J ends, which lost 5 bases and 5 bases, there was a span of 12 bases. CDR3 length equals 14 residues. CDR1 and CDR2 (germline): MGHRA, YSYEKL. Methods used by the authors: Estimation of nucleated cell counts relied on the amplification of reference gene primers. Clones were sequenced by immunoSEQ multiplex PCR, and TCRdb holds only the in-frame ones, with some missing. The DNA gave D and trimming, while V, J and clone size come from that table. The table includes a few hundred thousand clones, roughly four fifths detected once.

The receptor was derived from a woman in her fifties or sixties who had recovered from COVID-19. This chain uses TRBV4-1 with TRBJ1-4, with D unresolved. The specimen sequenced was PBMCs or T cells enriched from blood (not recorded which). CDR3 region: CASSGRFDNEKLFF. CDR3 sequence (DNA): TGCGCCAGCAGCGGGCGCTTCGACAATGAAAAACTGTTTTTT.